A selection of T cell receptor beta chains follows, all from one sample in a study of blood T cell repertoires in COVID-19. Measured with immunoSEQ multiplex PCR; TCRdb has only the in-frame clones, and not every one. The data hold approximately 240,000 clones, with 80% to 85% observed a single time. The sample consisted of peripheral blood. All receptors come from a woman aged 30 to 39 who had recovered from COVID-19. Each CDR3 is given with its conserved first and last residue. The order of the fields is CDR3 DNA, CDR3 protein, D gene, J gene, V gene, clone size. D genes are given only for firm matches. Not every row has a clone size; where given, it reads once, few, many or a size class.

DNA: TGTGCCAGCAGTTTTCCAAAAACAGGGGGAGGGACTGAAGCTTTCTTT
CDR3: CASSFPKTGGGTEAFF
D: TRBD1
J: TRBJ1-1
V: TRBV28
size: -

DNA: TGTGCCAGCAGCGCGACGGACAGGGACGATGAGCAGTTCTTC
CDR3: CASSATDRDDEQFF
D: TRBD1
J: TRBJ2-1
V: TRBV9
size: -

DNA: TGTGCCAGCAGCTCGACAGGGCGTACCCTCAATGAGCAGTTCTTC
CDR3: CASSSTGRTLNEQFF
D: TRBD1
J: TRBJ2-1
V: TRBV11-2
size: many

DNA: TGTGCCAGCAGTTTCGGCAGAACAGGGGGAGAGACCCAGTACTTC
CDR3: CASSFGRTGGETQYF
D: TRBD1
J: TRBJ2-5
V: TRBV28
size: -

DNA: TGTGCCAGCAGTTCCGCGGGACAGGGGACGGGTCAGCCCCAGCATTTT
CDR3: CASSSAGQGTGQPQHF
D: TRBD1
J: TRBJ1-5
V: TRBV27
size: -

DNA: TGCGCCAGCAGCTTGGGCCTAGGACAAGAGACCCAGTACTTC
CDR3: CASSLGLGQETQYF
D: -
J: TRBJ2-5
V: TRBV5-1
size: -

DNA: TGTGCCAGCAGCACTACCTCCGAGAGGTACTTC
CDR3: CASSTTSERYF
D: -
J: TRBJ2-7
V: TRBV28
size: -

DNA: TGTGCCAGCAGTTCGGGACAGGGGAGATCACCCCTCCACTTT
CDR3: CASSSGQGRSPLHF
D: TRBD1
J: TRBJ1-6
V: TRBV2
size: few

DNA: TGTGCCAGCACCCCTCTAGCGGGAGGCTCCACAGATACGCAGTATTTT
CDR3: CASTPLAGGSTDTQYF
D: TRBD2
J: TRBJ2-3
V: TRBV11-2
size: once

DNA: TGTGCCAGCAGTTTAGGACAGGGGAAGACCCAGTACTTC
CDR3: CASSLGQGKTQYF
D: TRBD1
J: TRBJ2-5
V: TRBV28
size: -

DNA: TGTGCCAGCAGCCAAGATCGAACAGCTAATCAGCCCCAGCATTTT
CDR3: CASSQDRTANQPQHF
D: -
J: TRBJ1-5
V: TRBV3-1/TRBV3-2
size: -

DNA: TGTGCCAGCAGTGCCGGGACAGAGATGTACTTC
CDR3: CASSAGTEMYF
D: TRBD1
J: TRBJ2-7
V: TRBV27
size: -

DNA: TGTGCCAGCAGCTATAGGAGGACCCAGAATGAGCAGTTCTTC
CDR3: CASSYRRTQNEQFF
D: -
J: TRBJ2-1
V: TRBV7-8
size: -

DNA: TGTGCCACCACAGGGTACGGGGAAAAACTGTTTTTT
CDR3: CATTGYGEKLFF
D: -
J: TRBJ1-4
V: TRBV28
size: -

DNA: TGCGCCAGCAGCTCACCGGGACAGGGGAGAAGCAGCAATCAGCCCCAGCATTTT
CDR3: CASSSPGQGRSSNQPQHF
D: TRBD1
J: TRBJ1-5
V: TRBV5-1
size: few

DNA: TGTGCCAGCAAGGAGCGGAAGAACACCGGGGAGCTGTTTTTT
CDR3: CASKERKNTGELFF
D: -
J: TRBJ2-2
V: TRBV6-4
size: few

DNA: TGTGCCAGCAGCCAGGAACGGGACACCTGGGGAAACATTCAGTACTTC
CDR3: CASSQERDTWGNIQYF
D: -
J: TRBJ2-4
V: TRBV3-1/TRBV3-2
size: -